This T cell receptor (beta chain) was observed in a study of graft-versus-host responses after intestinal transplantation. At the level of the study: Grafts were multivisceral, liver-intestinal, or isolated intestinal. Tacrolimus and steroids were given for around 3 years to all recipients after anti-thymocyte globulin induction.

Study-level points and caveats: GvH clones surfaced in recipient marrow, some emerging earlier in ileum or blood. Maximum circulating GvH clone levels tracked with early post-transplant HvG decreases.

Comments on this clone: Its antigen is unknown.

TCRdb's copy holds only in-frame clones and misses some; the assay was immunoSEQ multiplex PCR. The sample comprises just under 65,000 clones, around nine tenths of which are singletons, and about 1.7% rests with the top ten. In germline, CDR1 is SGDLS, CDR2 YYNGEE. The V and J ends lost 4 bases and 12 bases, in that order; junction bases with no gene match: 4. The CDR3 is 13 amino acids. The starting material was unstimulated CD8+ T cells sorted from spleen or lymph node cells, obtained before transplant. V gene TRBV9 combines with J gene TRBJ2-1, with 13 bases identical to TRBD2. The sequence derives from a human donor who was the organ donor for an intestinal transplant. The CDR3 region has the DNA TGTGCCAGCAGCTTGGGACTAGCGGGGCCGCAGTTCTTC. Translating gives CASSLGLAGPQFF. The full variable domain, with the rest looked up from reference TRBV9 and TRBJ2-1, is DSGVTQTPKHLITATGQRVTLRCSPRSGDLSVYWYQQSLDQGLQFLIQYYNGEERAKGNILERFSAQQFPDLHSELNLSSLELGDSALYFCASSLGLAGPQFFGPGTRLTVL.